This is a list of T cell receptor beta chains from one sample in a study of control samples from healthy donors and cancer patients. Generated by immunoSEQ multiplex PCR, the TCRdb table keeps only in-frame clones and is missing some. The repertoire holds 95,000 to 130,000 clones, with 85% to 90% as singletons. The sample was blood. The receptor set was obtained from a woman between 65 and 79 years old in good health. CDR3s leave out the opening cysteine and the closing phenylalanine or tryptophan. Expanded clones are given a class, and other clones once, few, many or no size at all.

J gene: TRBJ2-3; V gene: TRBV7-2; clone size: .; CDR3 protein: ASSLGRTDTQY
J gene: TRBJ1-1; V gene: TRBV10-3; clone size: few; CDR3 protein: AISEEGFTEAF
J gene: TRBJ1-5; V gene: TRBV7-9; clone size: .; CDR3 protein: ASSLFKGQGYSNQPQH
J gene: TRBJ1-3; V gene: TRBV9; clone size: .; CDR3 protein: ASSASSDSGNTIY
J gene: TRBJ1-5; V gene: TRBV6-5; clone size: once; CDR3 protein: ASSRTDSNQPQH
J gene: TRBJ2-7; V gene: TRBV19; clone size: once; CDR3 protein: ASSIGGYEQY
J gene: TRBJ2-5; V gene: TRBV7-6; clone size: .; CDR3 protein: ASSLLTRGWETQY
J gene: TRBJ2-5; V gene: TRBV2; clone size: .; CDR3 protein: ASRGGRNRETQY
J gene: TRBJ1-2; V gene: TRBV11-2; clone size: .; CDR3 protein: ASSLGQGRGYT
J gene: TRBJ2-2; V gene: TRBV15; clone size: .; CDR3 protein: ATSRDRILAGVTGELF
J gene: TRBJ2-7; V gene: TRBV4-2; clone size: .; CDR3 protein: ASSQLAGPTYEQY
J gene: TRBJ2-7; V gene: TRBV6-5; clone size: .; CDR3 protein: ASGRGGAYEQY
J gene: TRBJ2-2; V gene: TRBV5-1; clone size: .; CDR3 protein: ASSSGTSGGNTGELF
J gene: TRBJ2-5; V gene: TRBV4-3; clone size: .; CDR3 protein: ASSQDFGPEETQY
J gene: TRBJ1-4; V gene: TRBV7-9; clone size: few; CDR3 protein: ASSFFDRATEKLF
J gene: TRBJ1-2; V gene: TRBV7-2; clone size: .; CDR3 protein: ASSPGTYYGYT
J gene: TRBJ1-2; V gene: TRBV24-1; clone size: .; CDR3 protein: ATSGQGSKYGYT
J gene: TRBJ2-7; V gene: TRBV5-1; clone size: .; CDR3 protein: ASSPRTGSLYEQY
J gene: TRBJ2-1; V gene: TRBV18; clone size: .; CDR3 protein: ASSPPGGLEGREQF
J gene: TRBJ2-1; V gene: TRBV5-1; clone size: .; CDR3 protein: ASSLGGFGDEQF
J gene: TRBJ2-7; V gene: TRBV5-1; clone size: once; CDR3 protein: ASSSGQGAYEQY
J gene: TRBJ1-4; V gene: TRBV4-2; clone size: .; CDR3 protein: ASSAQGSTNEKLF
J gene: TRBJ2-1; V gene: TRBV7-2; clone size: .; CDR3 protein: ASSPEASSYNEQF
J gene: TRBJ1-5; V gene: TRBV6-6; clone size: .; CDR3 protein: ASSYSRGEQPQH
J gene: TRBJ1-5; V gene: TRBV2; clone size: .; CDR3 protein: ASRAGWNQPQH
J gene: TRBJ1-2; V gene: TRBV5-5; clone size: .; CDR3 protein: ASSLELSVYGYT
J gene: TRBJ2-1; V gene: TRBV18; clone size: once; CDR3 protein: ASSLIQGNEQF
J gene: TRBJ1-2; V gene: TRBV6-5; clone size: .; CDR3 protein: ASSSGQVLDYGYT
J gene: TRBJ2-7; V gene: TRBV7-3; clone size: .; CDR3 protein: ASSLNRESYEQY
J gene: TRBJ1-2; V gene: TRBV6-6; clone size: .; CDR3 protein: ASRATGTYYGYT
J gene: TRBJ1-2; V gene: TRBV27; clone size: .; CDR3 protein: ASSRDSNYGYT
J gene: TRBJ1-2; V gene: TRBV11-2; clone size: .; CDR3 protein: ASSLGPNYGYT
J gene: TRBJ2-1; V gene: TRBV5-4; clone size: .; CDR3 protein: ASSLGSSGVYNEQF
J gene: TRBJ2-3; V gene: TRBV27; clone size: .; CDR3 protein: ASSPPRGSGSRDTQY
J gene: TRBJ1-6; V gene: TRBV19; clone size: .; CDR3 protein: ASSPGGTRNSPLH
J gene: TRBJ2-5; V gene: TRBV10-1; clone size: .; CDR3 protein: ASSATAGGTVGAQETQY
J gene: TRBJ2-5; V gene: TRBV15; clone size: .; CDR3 protein: ATRVRDVQETQY
J gene: TRBJ2-2; V gene: TRBV13; clone size: .; CDR3 protein: ASSAGLGDTGELF
J gene: TRBJ2-7; V gene: TRBV24-1; clone size: .; CDR3 protein: ATSDGVDRSYEQY
J gene: TRBJ2-1; V gene: TRBV2; clone size: .; CDR3 protein: ASRDSSGGNNEQF
J gene: TRBJ1-2; V gene: TRBV7-8; clone size: .; CDR3 protein: ASRSKTTGNYGYT
J gene: TRBJ2-5; V gene: TRBV9; clone size: .; CDR3 protein: ASSVSAGAAQETQY